This entry concerns a single T cell receptor beta chain. No antigen is known for it. Each diagnosis was grounded in clinical symptoms, serum thyroxine and TRAb, thyroid ultrasound, and orbital computed tomography. Amplified regions were TCR beta CDR3 sequences from RNA transcripts. TCR CDR3 underwent first-round RT-PCR with the HTBI primer set. TCRdb re-called the multiplex PCR reads through MiXCR, storing one row per CDR3 protein. The sample shows 95,000 to 110,000 distinct CDR3 sequences, less than 55% of them seen only once. This sample is part of a study of T cells in Graves' hyperthyroidism and ophthalmopathy. General observations from the study: In the blood, most expanded thyroid clonotypes above 0.001 appeared as well.

This clonotype was obtained from a man aged 35 to 55 with Graves' hyperthyroidism. The sequenced sample was blood.

The DNA of the CDR3 is TGTGCCAGCAGCTTAGCCGGGACTAGCGGGGCCGCGAGCACAGATACGCAGTATTTT. Its protein product is CASSLAGTSGAASTDTQYF. The V call is TRBV7-6, the J call TRBJ2-3; 13 nucleotides agree with TRBD2. This CDR3 has 19 residues. Germline V gene sequence: CDR1 SGHVS, CDR2 FNYEAQ. Unmatched junction bases numbered 6, after V lost 0 bases and J lost 0 bases.